This T cell receptor (beta chain) was profiled in a study of metastatic and nonmetastatic thyroid tumors. TCRdb reanalyzed the PCR reads via MiXCR. The table shows about 30,000 clones, with 25% occurring only once. No patient had received any treatment before thyroid surgery. CDR3 size: 15 residues. V was trimmed by 0 bases and J by 1 base, leaving 11 bases between them. Germline V gene sequence: CDR1 DFQATT, CDR2 SNEGSKA (reference sequence). This clonotype was sampled from a female donor with papillary thyroid cancer or a benign thyroid nodule (not recorded which). Some clones in this sample may be carry-over from other donors' samples. The sample comprised blood. The chain joins TRBV20-1 to TRBJ2-3, with D possibly being TRBD2 (5 bases). The CDR3, as DNA: TGCAGTGCTAGAGAGGCCCTCGGGGGCACAGATACGCAGTATTTT. This sequence encodes CSAREALGGTDTQYF.